These 17 T cell receptor beta chains came from one sample sequenced in a study of PD-1 blockade in classical Hodgkin lymphoma (dated by TCRdb to the early 2020s). Receptor amplification or capture employed the immunoSEQ multiplex PCR assay. The clones in this table, taken by TCRdb from immuneACCESS, are in-frame only. Not every clone is retained; where verified, under half of the shortfall comes from an unresolved V gene, and the cause of the rest is unknown. The sample table contains about 86,000 clones; only one count was recorded for 89% of them. The biggest ten clones account for around 20% of the sample. Per the publication, the time point label means: cycle 1 day 1 (C1D1), immediately before nivolumab initiation. Every trial patient had relapsed following autologous stem cell transplantation, and prior brentuximab vedotin exposure was what differed among cohorts A, B and C. Here the sequenced sample was peripheral blood mononuclear cells (PBMCs), taken at baseline. Receptors were obtained from a human donor with classical Hodgkin lymphoma.

The chain uses TRBV18 and TRBJ2-7, with 8 bases lining up with TRBD1. The germline CDR1 and CDR2 sequences are KGHSH and LQKENI. The length of the CDR3 is 14 residues. The V segment lost 3 bases and the J segment 2 bases; nucleotides outside the gene matches: 3. The CDR3 reads CASSPDRDTYEQYF. In nucleotides, the CDR3 is TGTGCCAGCTCACCGGACAGGGACACCTACGAGCAGTACTTC.

V gene TRBV25-1 combines with J gene TRBJ1-4; a possible D gene is TRBD1 (5 bases). Trimming removed 1 base from V and 8 bases from J, with 14 bases in between. This CDR3 spans 15 amino acids. Germline V gene sequence: CDR1 MGHDK, CDR2 SYGVNS. CDR3 in amino acids: CASSELSSGAEKLFF. CDR3 bases: TGTGCCAGCAGTGAATTGAGCAGCGGGGCCGAAAAACTGTTTTTT.

V usage is TRBV5-6 and J usage is TRBJ1-3; 9 bases line up with TRBD1. The CDR3 runs 15 residues. V gave up 4 bases and J gave up 3 bases; unmatched junction bases: 5. Germline CDR1 and CDR2: SGHDT and YYEEEE. The DNA of the CDR3 is TGTGCCAGCAGCGTACAGGGGGCGGTTGGAAACACCATATATTTT. Encoded protein: CASSVQGAVGNTIYF.

This chain links TRBV7-2 with TRBJ2-1; 10 positions agree with TRBD2. V lost 2 bases to trimming and J lost 7 bases; unmatched junction nucleotides: 5. CDR1 is SGHTA, CDR2 FQGNSA, per germline. CDR3 length: 15 amino acids. The CDR3 DNA sequence: TGTGCCAGCAGCTTATGGACTAGCGGTTCTAATGAGCAGTTCTTC. Translated: CASSLWTSGSNEQFF.

This clone was observed a handful of times. The chain links TRBV5-4 to TRBJ1-2; 9 bases align to TRBD1. The CDR3 spans 13 residues. V shed 4 bases and J 8 bases; nucleotides not matched to a gene: 6. Germline V CDR1 and CDR2: SGHNT, YYREEE (reference sequence). The CDR3 spells CASSRTGVYGYTF. The DNA of the CDR3 is TGTGCCAGCAGCCGGACAGGGGTCTACGGCTACACCTTC.

The chain recombines TRBV27 with TRBJ2-2; perhaps TRBD2 as D (7 bases). There are 15 residues in the CDR3. Trimming removed 6 bases at V and 4 bases at J, with 15 bases between. CDR1 and CDR2 (germline): MNHEY, SMNVEV (reference sequence). The CDR3 region has the DNA TGTGCCAGCAGCTCGGGGGGAGGGGGCACCGGGGAGCTGTTTTTT. Protein: CASSSGGGGTGELFF.

The J gene is TRBJ1-1, the V gene TRBV5-6, with D perhaps TRBD1 (5 bases). V dropped 4 bases and J dropped 5 bases, with 15 bases sitting between them. Germline V gives CDR1 SGHDT, CDR2 YYEEEE. This CDR3 has 14 amino acids. The CDR3, as DNA: TGTGCCAGCAGCCCTGGTGGCAGGGAAACTGAAGCTTTCTTT. It translates to CASSPGGRETEAFF. Using reference TRBV5-6 and TRBJ1-1 for the parts outside the CDR3, the full variable domain is DAGVTQSPTHLIKTRGQQVTLRCSPKSGHDTVSWYQQALGQGPQFIFQYYEEEERQRGNFPDRFSGHQFPNYSSELNVNALLLGDSALYLCASSPGGRETEAFFGQGTRLTVV.

This clone was seen at least ten times. Within the sample, other DNA sequences also encode this same CDR3. This rearrangement joins TRBV7-2 to TRBJ2-1; 10 bases fit TRBD2. The CDR3 totals 15 residues. V shed 3 bases and J 4 bases; nucleotides not matched to a gene: 3. CDR1 is SGHTA, CDR2 FQGNSA, per germline. Here the CDR3 DNA reads TGTGCCAGCAGCTTGACTAGCGGGCCTTACAATGAGCAGTTCTTC. Its protein is CASSLTSGPYNEQFF.

The chain links TRBV6-6 to TRBJ1-5; no reliable D call. CDR1 and CDR2 from the germline V gene are MNHNY and SVGAGI (reference sequence). V was cut by 2 bases and J by 4 bases, with 9 bases left in between. The CDR3 is made up of 14 amino acids. This CDR3 reads CASSYAAINQPQHF. The CDR3 coding sequence is TGTGCCAGCAGTTACGCAGCCATTAATCAGCCCCAGCATTTT.

The chain carries TRBV27 and TRBJ2-5; D not certain. V was cut by 3 bases and J by 0 bases, with 5 bases left in between. The CDR3 totals 13 residues. CDR1 is MNHEY, CDR2 SMNVEV, per germline (reference sequence). This chain's CDR3 is CASSFGYQETQYF. The CDR3 coding sequence is TGTGCCAGCAGTTTTGGGTACCAAGAGACCCAGTACTTC.

The genes are TRBV9 and TRBJ2-3; 9 bases map to TRBD2. In germline, CDR1 is SGDLS, CDR2 YYNGEE. The CDR3 has 15 residues. V dropped 2 bases and J dropped 1; count of bases not matched to a gene: 2. The CDR3 region has the DNA TGTGCCAGCAGCGTGACTAGCGGACGCACAGATACGCAGTATTTT. Residues: CASSVTSGRTDTQYF.

V gene TRBV19 combines with J gene TRBJ1-2; D unclear. The CDR3 runs 14 residues. The germline V gene encodes CDR1 LNHDA and CDR2 SQIVND (reference sequence). The V and J ends lost 5 bases and 0 bases respectively, with 10 bases between them. CDR3: CASSVQDSNYGYTF. The CDR3 bases are TGTGCCAGTAGTGTCCAGGACTCTAACTATGGCTACACCTTC.

The chain links TRBV28 to TRBJ1-1; 7 bases fit TRBD1. Trimming removed 6 bases from V and 4 bases from J; junction bases left unmatched: 17. The CDR3 contains 17 residues. From germline, CDR1 is MDHEN and CDR2 SYDVKM. CDR3 DNA sequence: TGTGCCAGCAGCCCACGAGGGACAGTGGTTTGGAGCACTGAAGCTTTCTTT. This sequence encodes CASSPRGTVVWSTEAFF.

The chain carries TRBV10-3 and TRBJ2-7; 13 bases line up with TRBD2. The CDR3 has 13 residues. CDR1 is ENHRY and CDR2 is SYGVKD in the germline V gene. The V gene end was trimmed by 7 bases and the J gene end by 8 bases; junction bases not matched to a gene: 5. CDR3 in amino acids: CAITGTSGIQQYF. CDR3 DNA: TGTGCCATCACCGGGACTAGCGGGATTCAGCAGTACTTC.

The chain is built from TRBV13 and TRBJ2-3; TRBD2 agrees at 8 bases. V dropped 2 bases and J dropped 2; count of bases not matched to a gene: 9. This CDR3 has 17 residues. CDR1 is PRHDT and CDR2 is FYEKMQ in the germline V gene (reference sequence). The CDR3 sequence is CASSLKRTSTTTDTQYF. As DNA, the CDR3 is TGTGCCAGCAGCTTAAAACGGACTAGCACAACCACAGATACGCAGTATTTT.

The rearrangement links TRBV6-6 to TRBJ2-2; 7 nucleotides match TRBD1. Germline CDR1 reads MNHNY; CDR2 reads SVGAGI (reference sequence). This CDR3 spans 15 amino acids. With V trimmed by 5 bases and J by 4 bases, 7 bases remained unmatched. The CDR3 loop is CASSTGTVLTGELFF. CDR3 in DNA: TGTGCCAGCAGTACGGGGACAGTCCTCACCGGGGAGCTGTTTTTT.

The chain combines TRBV19 with TRBJ2-7, with 7 bases fitting TRBD2. Trimming at V came to 6 bases and at J to 0 bases, leaving 8 bases not matched to a gene. Germline V gives CDR1 LNHDA, CDR2 SQIVND (reference sequence). The CDR3 runs 15 residues. CDR3 bases: TGTGCCAGTAGAAAAGACAGCGGGATCTCCTACGAGCAGTACTTC. It codes for CASRKDSGISYEQYF. Full variable domain (rest looked up from reference TRBV19 and TRBJ2-7): DGGITQSPKYLFRKEGQNVTLSCEQNLNHDAMYWYRQDPGQGLRLIYYSQIVNDFQKGDIAEGYSVSREKKESFPLTVTSAQKNPTAFYLCASRKDSGISYEQYFGPGTRLTVT.